This T cell receptor beta chain was observed in a study of memory CD4+ T cells and cytomegalovirus serostatus. Study details: This sample comes from healthy Belgian adults, fewer than 10 CMV seropositive, approximately 22 seronegative.

The sort gate was single viable CD3+CD4+CD8-CD45RO+ cells for memory CD4+ T cells. In the authors' methods: Out-of-frame sequences were removed, leaving about 2,300,000 distinct TCRbeta sequences. Produced via immunoSEQ multiplex PCR; TCRdb's table is partial and in-frame only. V, J and clone size are those of that table, while D and trimming were read from the DNA. The sample carries over 65,000 clones, about 70% recorded once. Germline lookup yields CDR1 MDHEN and CDR2 SYDVKM. This CDR3 contains 11 residues. V was clipped by 8 bases and J by 3 bases, with 8 bases between them. The chain is built from TRBV28 and TRBJ2-7, with D hard to call. This clonotype was sampled from an adult in good health and CMV-seropositive. Source material: memory CD4+ T cells from blood. The CDR3 loop is CASRSGYEQYF. The CDR3 DNA reads as TGTGCCAGCCGCTCAGGCTACGAGCAGTACTTC.